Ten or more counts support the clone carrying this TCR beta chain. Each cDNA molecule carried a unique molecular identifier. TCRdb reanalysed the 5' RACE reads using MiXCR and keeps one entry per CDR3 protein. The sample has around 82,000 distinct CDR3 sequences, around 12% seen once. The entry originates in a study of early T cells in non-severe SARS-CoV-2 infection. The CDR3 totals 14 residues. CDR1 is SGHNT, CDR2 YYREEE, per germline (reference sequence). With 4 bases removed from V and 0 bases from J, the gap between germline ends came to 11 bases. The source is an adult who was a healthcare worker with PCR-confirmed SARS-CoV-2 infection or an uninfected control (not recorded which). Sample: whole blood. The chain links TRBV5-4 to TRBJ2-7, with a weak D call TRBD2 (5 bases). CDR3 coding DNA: TGTGCCAGCAGCCCGGACTCGAGCTCCTACGAGCAGTACTTC. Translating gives CASSPDSSSYEQYF.